Following are 20 T cell receptor beta chains from one sample sequenced in a study of T cells in Graves' hyperthyroidism and ophthalmopathy (dated by TCRdb to about 2019). The library was obtained by multiplex PCR. Sequencing was carried out with an Illumina HiSeq 2000. Amplification of TCR beta CDR3 regions was carried out from RNA transcripts. The TCR CDR3 was subjected to a first round of RT-PCR using the HTBI primer set and the Qiagen OneStep RT-PCR kit. TCRdb itself trimmed the public reads at Q25 with fastp, ran MiXCR and retained productive beta chains. Each CDR3 protein gets just one entry, which takes the most common genes and DNA from the rows behind it. Across this sample there are a few hundred thousand distinct CDR3 sequences, with 15% seen only once. Roughly 19% of the sample is held by the ten biggest clonotypes. Sequenced input: blood. These receptors were collected from a woman aged 55-75 years with Graves' ophthalmopathy.

This clonotype was seen a few times. The chain carries TRBV20-1 and TRBJ1-6; 7 nucleotides align to TRBD1. Germline CDR1 is DFQATT and CDR2 is SNEGSKA (reference sequence). The CDR3 totals 13 residues. V dropped 5 bases and J dropped 4; count of bases not matched to a gene: 2. CDR3 coding DNA: TGCAGTGCTTCGGGACAGTATAATTCACCCCTCCACTTT. Protein sequence: CSASGQYNSPLHF.

This clonotype has at least ten counts. The rearrangement links TRBV20-1 to TRBJ2-1; TRBD2 is a possible D gene (6 bases). Germline CDR1 is DFQATT and CDR2 is SNEGSKA (reference sequence). There are 15 residues in the CDR3. V was clipped by 2 bases and J by 8 bases, with 19 bases between them. In nucleotides, the CDR3 is TGCAGTGCTAGACCCGGGACTTTAACCAGCGATGAGCAGTTCTTC. Encoded protein: CSARPGTLTSDEQFF.

This chain uses TRBV20-1 with TRBJ2-1; 7 positions agree with TRBD2. Germline V gene sequence: CDR1 DFQATT, CDR2 SNEGSKA (reference sequence). Trimming removed 0 bases from V and 5 bases from J; junction bases left unmatched: 10. CDR3 length: 16 amino acids. The CDR3 region has the DNA TGCAGTGCTAGAGACAGAAGCGGGGTAAACCACAATGAGCAGTTCTTC. Its translation: CSARDRSGVNHNEQFF.

This clonotype was observed at least ten times. The V call is TRBV11-2, the J call TRBJ2-6, with 7 bases identical to TRBD2. CDR3 length equals 19 residues. From germline, CDR1 is SGHAT and CDR2 FQNNGV. V shed 4 bases, J shed 3 bases, and the junction held 15 bases outside the gene matches. Here the CDR3 reads CASSSVRRREQVGANVLTF. The CDR3 DNA sequence: TGTGCCAGCAGCTCAGTCCGGAGGCGGGAGCAGGTTGGGGCCAACGTCCTGACTTTC.

J is TRBJ2-5 and V is TRBV20-1, with D possibly being TRBD1 or TRBD2 (5 bases each). The V end lost 0 bases, the J end lost 5 bases, and 13 bases lay between the germline ends. CDR1 and CDR2 from the germline V gene are DFQATT and SNEGSKA (reference sequence). This CDR3 region has 14 residues. CDR3 protein: CSARDSGTGETQYF. CDR3 DNA: TGCAGTGCTAGAGATTCGGGGACGGGGGAGACCCAGTACTTC.

The chain recombines TRBV29-1 with TRBJ2-3, with 13 nucleotides matching TRBD2. J was trimmed by 1 base and V by 6 bases; bases with no gene match: 4. This CDR3 region has 15 residues. Germline CDR1 SQVTM, CDR2 ANQGSEA. The CDR3 sequence: CSVGGLAGGTDTQYF. CDR3 bases: TGCAGCGTCGGTGGACTAGCGGGAGGCACAGATACGCAGTATTTT.

This clonotype showed up just a few times. The rearrangement uses TRBV28 and TRBJ2-2, with D tentatively TRBD1 or TRBD2 (6 bases each). This CDR3 is 16 amino acids long. From germline, CDR1 is MDHEN and CDR2 SYDVKM. V was pared by 4 bases and J by 5 bases, with 17 bases between. As DNA, the CDR3 is TGTGCCAGCAGTTCCACGGGGGCTCAGGTGACCGGGGAGCTGTTTTTT. Translation: CASSSTGAQVTGELFF. Full variable domain (remainder filled in from reference TRBV28 and TRBJ2-2): DVKVTQSSRYLVKRTGEKVFLECVQDMDHENMFWYRQDPGLGLRLIYFSYDVKMKEKGDIPEGYSVSREKKERFSLILESASTNQTSMYLCASSSTGAQVTGELFFGEGSRLTVL.

The chain combines TRBV19 with TRBJ1-2, with TRBD1 as a possible D gene (6 bases). Germline CDR1 is LNHDA and CDR2 is SQIVND (reference sequence). The V end lost 3 bases, the J end lost 8 bases, and 13 bases lay between the germline ends. The CDR3 has 13 residues. CDR3 loop: CASSIVRTDGYTF. Here the CDR3 DNA reads TGTGCCAGTAGTATCGTTAGGACAGACGGCTACACCTTC. Full variable domain (remainder filled in from reference TRBV19 and TRBJ1-2): DGGITQSPKYLFRKEGQNVTLSCEQNLNHDAMYWYRQDPGQGLRLIYYSQIVNDFQKGDIAEGYSVSREKKESFPLTVTSAQKNPTAFYLCASSIVRTDGYTFGSGTRLTVV.

This clonotype was counted many times. The chain recombines TRBV12-3 or TRBV12-4 with TRBJ1-1; D unresolved. The CDR3 contains 17 residues. Trimming removed 6 bases from V and 1 base from J, with 21 bases in between. The CDR3 DNA is TGTGCCAGCAGCCCCGACCCGATGGTTTCAGCGAACACTGAAGCTTTCTTT. It codes for CASSPDPMVSANTEAFF.

The V call is TRBV7-9, the J call TRBJ1-1, with 10 bases identical to TRBD1. Per the germline V gene, CDR1 is SEHNR and CDR2 is FQNEAQ (reference sequence). The CDR3 is made up of 16 amino acids. V trimming: 5 bases; J trimming: 0 bases; junction bases outside the gene matches: 6. Here the CDR3 reads CASSPGTGAMNTEAFF. The CDR3 region has the DNA TGTGCCAGCAGCCCCGGGACAGGGGCGATGAACACTGAAGCTTTCTTT.

This clonotype has more than one count but fewer than ten. The rearrangement joins TRBV12-3 or TRBV12-4 to TRBJ1-1, with 7 bases fitting TRBD1. CDR3 length equals 16 residues. V gave up 3 bases and J gave up 0 bases; unmatched junction bases: 7. DNA of the CDR3: TGTGCCAGCAGTTTCAGACAGGGAAACATGAACACTGAAGCTTTCTTT. Amino acids: CASSFRQGNMNTEAFF.

This clonotype has a count of ten or more. The V call is TRBV7-2, the J call TRBJ2-3, with TRBD2 matching 10 bases. J gave up 0 bases and V 3 bases, and 3 bases lay outside the gene matches. This CDR3 contains 16 residues. Germline-derived CDR1 and CDR2 are SGHTA and FQGNSA. The CDR3 sequence: CASSLQAGGSTDTQYF. The CDR3, as DNA: TGTGCCAGCAGCTTGCAAGCGGGAGGGAGCACAGATACGCAGTATTTT.

Concerning this clonotype: Being one base from a much bigger clone, this may be a read error. This CDR3 is missing its conserved last phenylalanine or tryptophan, likely due to a read error. The rearrangement joins TRBV20-1 to TRBJ1-1; TRBD1 agrees at 7 bases. The CDR3 consists of 11 residues. Germline V gives CDR1 DFQATT, CDR2 SNEGSKA (reference sequence). The V gene end was trimmed by 1 base and the J gene end by 7 bases; junction bases not matched to a gene: 0. CDR3 sequence: CSARGDSEAFL. The CDR3 coding sequence is TGCAGTGCTAGAGGGGACAGTGAAGCTTTCCTT.

The sample holds a few counts of this clonotype. A much larger clone lies a single base off, so this may be a read error. The genes are TRBV6-1 and TRBJ2-7; a weak D match, TRBD2 (5 bases). V shed 6 bases and J shed 2 bases, with 8 bases lying between them. CDR1 MNHNS and CDR2 SASEGT come from the germline V gene. This CDR3 has 12 residues. CDR3 nucleotide sequence: TGTGCCAGCAGGGTCGGGGCCTACGAGCAGTACTTC. Translation gives CASRVGAYEQYF.

The V and J genes are TRBV9 and TRBJ2-1, with 16 bases matching TRBD2. Trimming at V came to 3 bases and at J to 8 bases, leaving 8 bases not matched to a gene. The CDR3 loop spans 17 amino acids. The germline CDR1 and CDR2 sequences are SGDLS and YYNGEE. The CDR3 region is CASSAGTSGRAGDEQFF. For the CDR3, the DNA is TGTGCCAGCAGCGCTGGGACTAGCGGGAGGGCCGGCGATGAGCAGTTCTTC.

This clonotype was recorded a few times. The V and J genes are TRBV20-1 and TRBJ2-1; 12 nucleotides agree with TRBD2. The CDR3 contains 18 residues. Germline values: CDR1 DFQATT, CDR2 SNEGSKA (reference sequence). With 0 bases clipped from V and 2 bases from J, the junction kept 8 bases outside the gene matches. CDR3 region: CSARDVRASGRAYNEQFF. CDR3 bases: TGCAGTGCTAGAGATGTCCGTGCTAGCGGGAGGGCCTACAATGAGCAGTTCTTC.

This clonotype has a count of ten or more. This chain links TRBV5-1 with TRBJ2-1; possible D gene TRBD1, 6 bases. The length of the CDR3 is 16 residues. The germline V and J ends were trimmed by 5 bases and 0 bases, with 15 bases remaining between them. Germline-derived CDR1 and CDR2 are SGHRS and YFSETQ. Here the CDR3 DNA reads TGCGCCAGCAGTCGGCAGGGGTCGAGCTCCTACAATGAGCAGTTCTTC. As protein: CASSRQGSSSYNEQFF.

J is TRBJ2-7 and V is TRBV28; 10 bases map to TRBD2. The CDR3 spans 15 residues. V lost 3 bases, J lost 2 bases, and 4 bases stayed unmatched. CDR1 is MDHEN, CDR2 SYDVKM, per germline. The CDR3, as DNA: TGTGCCAGCAGTTTGTCTAGCGGGAGTCCCTACGAGCAGTACTTC. Encoded protein: CASSLSSGSPYEQYF.

This clonotype was counted only a few times. This rearrangement joins TRBV29-1 to TRBJ1-2, with D perhaps TRBD1 (6 bases). Looked up from germline, CDR1 is SQVTM and CDR2 is ANQGSEA. The CDR3 totals 14 residues. Trimming stripped 6 bases from V and 1 base from J, with 15 bases between. CDR3 nucleotide sequence: TGCAGCGTGACGAGGGACATAAGTAACTATGGCTACACCTTC. It encodes CSVTRDISNYGYTF.

This clonotype was seen repeatedly, ten times or more. V and J are TRBV28 and TRBJ2-7; unclear D gene. Germline V CDR1 and CDR2: MDHEN, SYDVKM. The V and J ends lost 3 bases and 4 bases respectively, with 7 bases between them. The CDR3 is made up of 12 amino acids. CDR3 nucleotides: TGTGCCAGCAGTTTCCGACGGTACGAGCAGTACTTC. Its protein product is CASSFRRYEQYF.